The clone carrying this T cell receptor (beta chain) was recorded only once. The data stem from a study of T cell changes during pregnancy in multiple sclerosis. Profiled with immunoSEQ multiplex PCR; TCRdb holds only in-frame clones, not every one. The sample carries fewer than 50,000 clones, more than 70% recorded once. The junction had 9 bases not matched to a gene; V was cut back by 3 bases and J by 8 bases. Germline V gives CDR1 KGHSH, CDR2 LQKENI. The length of the CDR3 is 14 residues. This receptor was obtained from a female donor with multiple sclerosis, enrolled in a pregnancy study. The gene calls are TRBV18 and TRBJ1-2, with TRBD1 matching over 7 bases. Sample: CD8+ T cells from peripheral blood mononuclear cells, taken in the third trimester of pregnancy. CDR3 in amino acids: CASSPRTGDGGYTF. For the CDR3, the DNA is TGTGCCAGCTCACCGAGAACAGGGGATGGCGGCTACACCTTC.